This T cell receptor (beta chain) emerged from a study of T cell repertoires in ileal Crohn's disease (dated by TCRdb to about 2019). Regarding the research as a whole: At the time of surgery, roughly 35% of patients were active smokers, and the median duration of disease was seven to eight years. The TCR repertoire was analysed in around 50 patients with Crohn's disease drawn from a prospective multicentre cohort. The M6 samples were biopsies of the neoterminal ileum collected during postoperative colonoscopy. Roughly half of the patients were given postoperative therapy, with approximately 18 on anti-TNF agents and over 9 on thiopurines. Endoscopic postoperative recurrence was defined by a Rutgeerts score above i0. The study sequenced approximately 180 mucosal samples from roughly 60 patients, taken at several locations on the surgical specimen and at postoperative endoscopy. Surgery was performed for a complication in all patients, with stricturing disease in roughly 60% and penetrating disease in approximately 40%. The study was conducted in parallel with a multicentre cohort built to find predictors of early endoscopic recurrence after ileocolonic resection. Results and caveats for the whole study, not just this receptor: The timing of postoperative endoscopy varied within the first year after surgery, and the median delay was roughly 7.4 months. Compared with CD4 T cells, sorted CD8 T cells held more high-frequency clones, which suggests that the mucosal expansions were mostly CD8. Higher high-frequency clone percentages at surgery were associated with endoscopic recurrence; all patients with clonality above 26.8% (18/57) had recurrence. Only a subgroup of patients, of unstated size, had mucosal CD4 and CD8 T cells sorted and sequenced. A significantly higher proportion of clonal expansions was observed in active smokers at surgery than in non-smokers (approximately 26% vs 20%, p=0.02).

Taken from the germline V gene, the CDR1 and CDR2 loops are SNHLY and FYNNEI. Trimmed from V: 4 bases; trimmed from J: 4 bases; junction bases lacking a gene match: 0. The CDR3 contains 12 residues, cysteine and phenylalanine counted. The DNA shown is the 36-base CDR3, in frame from base 1. This specimen's time point label, interpreted: neoterminal ileum biopsy at postoperative endoscopy, about 6 months after surgery. To be eligible, patients had to be adults with ileal or ileocolonic Crohn's disease and an indication for ileocolonic resection. Before DNA extraction, whole ileal mucosal biopsies were kept frozen at -80 degrees C. A TRizol-based method was used to extract genomic DNA from the frozen whole biopsies, and the DNA was quantified with a NanoDrop 2000 spectrophotometer. Five hundred nanograms of biopsy DNA per sample were submitted for commercial TCRB immunosequencing. CDR3 regions were amplified from genomic DNA by Adaptive Biotechnology using a two-step, amplification bias-controlled multiplex PCR. The first PCR used primers for every V and J gene segment; the second PCR added barcodes and Illumina adapters. CDR3 libraries were sequenced on an Illumina instrument. The authors' analysis ran thus. The analysis used both the pipelines supplied by the vendor and custom analysis of the raw data in R/Bioconductor with R version 3.3.0. Clonality, ranging from 0 to 1, was calculated as the inverse of the normalised Shannon entropy of all productive clones. High-frequency clones were defined as the share of the repertoire occupied by the top 100 clones, with only clones passing a 95% confidence test being retained. Overlap between samples was measured with the Morisita-Horn index, while repertoire diversity was measured with the Simpson index. As stored in TCRdb, this immuneACCESS dataset retains in-frame rearrangements with V and J assigned. A fraction of the clones does not appear; measured against another copy, unresolved V genes explain less than half of the discrepancy, and the remainder lacks a known reason. The V and J calls and the clone size are those of that table, but D and trimming were determined from the DNA. This sample is represented by 55,000 to 65,000 clones; 85% to 90% of them were singletons. Clones ranked in the top ten supply roughly 2% of the sample.

Concerning this clone itself: It has no known antigen specificity. Per-nucleotide qualities are absent, and no much larger clonotype sits a single base away.

This receptor was taken from an adult with Crohn's disease. In this chain, TRBV2 is recombined with TRBJ1-2; 7 central nucleotides agree with TRBD1. Sequenced material: ileal tissue. The DNA is TGTGCCAGCAGTGGGGACAGCTATGGCTACACCTTC. This codes for CASSGDSYGYTF.